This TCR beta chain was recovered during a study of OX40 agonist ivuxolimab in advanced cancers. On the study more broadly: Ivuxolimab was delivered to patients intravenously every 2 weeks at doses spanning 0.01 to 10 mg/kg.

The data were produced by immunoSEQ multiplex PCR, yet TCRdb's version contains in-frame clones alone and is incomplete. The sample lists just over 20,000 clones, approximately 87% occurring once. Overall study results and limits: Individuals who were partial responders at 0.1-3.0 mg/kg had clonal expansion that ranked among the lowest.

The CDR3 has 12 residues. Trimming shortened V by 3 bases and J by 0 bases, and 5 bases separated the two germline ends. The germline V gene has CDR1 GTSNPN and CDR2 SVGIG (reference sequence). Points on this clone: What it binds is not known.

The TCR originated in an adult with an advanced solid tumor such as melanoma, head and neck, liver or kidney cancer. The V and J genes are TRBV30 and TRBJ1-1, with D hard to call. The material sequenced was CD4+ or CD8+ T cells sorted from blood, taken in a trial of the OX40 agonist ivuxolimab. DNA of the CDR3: TGTGCCTGGAGAGGCATGAACACTGAAGCTTTCTTT. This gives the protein CAWRGMNTEAFF. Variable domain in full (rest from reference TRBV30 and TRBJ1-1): SQTIHQWPATLVQPVGSPLSLECTVEGTSNPNLYWYRQAAGRGLQLLFYSVGIGQISSEVPQNLSASRPQDRQFILSSKKLLLSDSGFYLCAWRGMNTEAFFGQGTRLTVV.